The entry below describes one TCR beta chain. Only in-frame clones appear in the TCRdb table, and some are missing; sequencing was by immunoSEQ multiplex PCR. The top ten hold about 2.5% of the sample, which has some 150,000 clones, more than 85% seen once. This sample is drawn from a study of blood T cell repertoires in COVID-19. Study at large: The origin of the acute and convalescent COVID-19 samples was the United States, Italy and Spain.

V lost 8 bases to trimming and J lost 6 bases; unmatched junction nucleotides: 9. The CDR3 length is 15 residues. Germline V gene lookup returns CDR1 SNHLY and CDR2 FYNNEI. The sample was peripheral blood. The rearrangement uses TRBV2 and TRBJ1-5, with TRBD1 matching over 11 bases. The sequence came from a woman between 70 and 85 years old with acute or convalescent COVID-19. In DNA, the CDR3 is TGTGCCAGCCACCCCCCCGGGACAGGGGGTCAGCCCCAGCATTTT. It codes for CASHPPGTGGQPQHF.